This T cell receptor beta chain stems from a study of T cell responses to AZD1222 COVID-19 vaccine. Study observations and caveats: Spike-specific TCR depth and breadth grew after two AZD1222 doses. Clonal diversity was possibly underestimated; the donors were predominantly white British and more often female. At study baseline, merely six AZD1222 recipients were seropositive. Repertoire sampling occurred only after the peak T cell response.

With V trimmed by 4 bases and J by 7 bases, 7 bases remained unmatched. CDR1 and CDR2 from the germline V gene are LNHDA and SQIVND (reference sequence). The CDR3 covers 15 residues. The table came from immunoSEQ multiplex PCR; TCRdb's copy has only in-frame clones and leaves some out. The sample yields 95,000 to 150,000 clones, around nine tenths seen once. Concerning this clone itself: Antigen: not known.

V and J are TRBV19 and TRBJ2-1; 10 nucleotides line up with TRBD2. This clonotype was obtained from an adult in good health. This sample comprised peripheral blood, obtained on day 0 of AZD1222 vaccination. CDR3 coding DNA: TGTGCCAGTAGTAGAAGCCTAGCGGGGGTAAATGAGCAGTTCTTC. It codes for CASSRSLAGVNEQFF. The whole variable domain, filled in from reference TRBV19 and TRBJ2-1, reads DGGITQSPKYLFRKEGQNVTLSCEQNLNHDAMYWYRQDPGQGLRLIYYSQIVNDFQKGDIAEGYSVSREKKESFPLTVTSAQKNPTAFYLCASSRSLAGVNEQFFGPGTRLTVL.